Included here is one TCR beta chain sequence, with context. Its specificity is unknown. The sample is drawn from a study of shared clonotypes between healthy human individuals. Study as a whole: Three plates were used per donor for CD4 naive, three for CD4 memory, two for CD8 naive and one for CD8 memory. Study-wide results and limits: A reduction in generation probabilities was seen for non-shared clonotypes relative to those shared by all four donors.

Germline-derived CDR1 and CDR2 are GTSNPN and SVGIG (reference sequence). The CDR3 loop spans 16 amino acids. The germline V and J ends were trimmed by 0 bases and 1 base, with 15 bases remaining between them. As originally analysed: ImmunoSEQ only sent back junction sequences with no quality scores, so filtering was done differently. The assay was immunoSEQ multiplex PCR, and TCRdb's table has in-frame clones only and misses some. That table supplies the V and J calls and clone size; D and trimming were determined from the DNA. In the table there are more than 1.2 million clones, roughly 98.5% of which are singletons.

The clonotype comes from a man younger than 40 in good health. Sequencing input: naive CD4+ T cells sorted from blood. Stated subset: CD45RA+ positively selected. V is TRBV30 and J is TRBJ1-1; D unresolved. The CDR3 nucleotides are TGTGCCTGGAGTGTAGGGTACCAGCTACCGAACACTGAAGCTTTCTTT. Translating gives CAWSVGYQLPNTEAFF. Looking up the rest from reference TRBV30 and TRBJ1-1 gives the full variable domain: SQTIHQWPATLVQPVGSPLSLECTVEGTSNPNLYWYRQAAGRGLQLLFYSVGIGQISSEVPQNLSASRPQDRQFILSSKKLLLSDSGFYLCAWSVGYQLPNTEAFFGQGTRLTVV.